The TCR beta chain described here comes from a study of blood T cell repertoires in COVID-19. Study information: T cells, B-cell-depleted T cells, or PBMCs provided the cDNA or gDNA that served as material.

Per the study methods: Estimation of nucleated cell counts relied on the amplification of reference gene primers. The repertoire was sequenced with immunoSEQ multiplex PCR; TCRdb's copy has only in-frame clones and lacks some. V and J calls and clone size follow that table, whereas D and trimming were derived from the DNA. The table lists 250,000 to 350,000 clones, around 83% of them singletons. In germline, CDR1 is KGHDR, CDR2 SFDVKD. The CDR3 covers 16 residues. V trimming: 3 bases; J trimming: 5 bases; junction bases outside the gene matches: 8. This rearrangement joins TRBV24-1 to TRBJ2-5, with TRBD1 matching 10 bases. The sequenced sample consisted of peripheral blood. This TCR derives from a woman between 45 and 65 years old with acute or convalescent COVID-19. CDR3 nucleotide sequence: TGTGCCACCAGTGATCCGAGACAGGGGGCGCAGGAGACCCAGTACTTC. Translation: CATSDPRQGAQETQYF.